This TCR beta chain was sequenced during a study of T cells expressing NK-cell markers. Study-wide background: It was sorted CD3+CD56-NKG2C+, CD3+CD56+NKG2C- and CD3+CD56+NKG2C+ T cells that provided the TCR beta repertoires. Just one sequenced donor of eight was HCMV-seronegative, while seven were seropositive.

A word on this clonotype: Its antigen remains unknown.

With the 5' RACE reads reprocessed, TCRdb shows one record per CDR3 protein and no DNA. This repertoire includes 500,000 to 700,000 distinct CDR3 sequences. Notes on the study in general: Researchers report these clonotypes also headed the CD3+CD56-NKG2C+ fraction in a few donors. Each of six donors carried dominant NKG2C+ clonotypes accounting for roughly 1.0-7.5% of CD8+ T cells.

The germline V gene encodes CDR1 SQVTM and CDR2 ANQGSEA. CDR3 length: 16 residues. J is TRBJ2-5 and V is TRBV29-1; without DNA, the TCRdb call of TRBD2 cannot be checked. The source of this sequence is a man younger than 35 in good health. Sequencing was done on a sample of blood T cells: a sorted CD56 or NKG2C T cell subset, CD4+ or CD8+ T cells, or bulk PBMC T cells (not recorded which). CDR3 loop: CSVVISGRGLQETQYF.